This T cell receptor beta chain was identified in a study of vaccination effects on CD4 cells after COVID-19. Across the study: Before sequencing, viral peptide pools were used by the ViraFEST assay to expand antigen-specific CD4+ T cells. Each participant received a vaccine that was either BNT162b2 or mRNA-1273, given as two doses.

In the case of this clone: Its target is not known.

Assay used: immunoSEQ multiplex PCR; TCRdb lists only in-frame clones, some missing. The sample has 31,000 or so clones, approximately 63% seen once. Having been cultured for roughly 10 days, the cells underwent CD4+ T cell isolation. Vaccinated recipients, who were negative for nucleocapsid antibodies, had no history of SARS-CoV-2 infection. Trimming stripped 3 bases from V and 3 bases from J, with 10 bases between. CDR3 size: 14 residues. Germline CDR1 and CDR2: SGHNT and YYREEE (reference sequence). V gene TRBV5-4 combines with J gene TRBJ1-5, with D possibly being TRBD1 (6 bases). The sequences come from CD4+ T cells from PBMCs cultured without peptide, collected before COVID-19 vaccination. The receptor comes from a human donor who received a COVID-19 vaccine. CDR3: CASSSDRTNQPQHF. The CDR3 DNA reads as TGTGCCAGCAGCTCCGACAGGACCAATCAGCCCCAGCATTTT.